Below are 18 T cell receptor beta chains sequenced from a single sample in a study of T cell responses to AZD1222 COVID-19 vaccine. Assay used: immunoSEQ multiplex PCR; TCRdb lists only in-frame clones, some missing. This sample yields 100,000 to 150,000 clones, of which 88% are seen a single time; 3.5% belongs to the top ten. Source: peripheral blood, taken 28 days after the second AZD1222 dose. The receptors stem from an adult who received the AZD1222 COVID-19 vaccine.

This rearrangement joins TRBV5-6 to TRBJ1-2, with TRBD1 matching over 9 bases. V trimming: 4 bases; J trimming: 3 bases; junction bases outside the gene matches: 10. The V gene's germline CDR1 is SGHDT and CDR2 YYEEEE. This CDR3 comprises 16 residues. The CDR3: CASSHQPGTGYYGYTF. The CDR3 DNA reads as TGTGCCAGCAGCCACCAGCCCGGGACAGGGTACTATGGCTACACCTTC. The variable domain in full, with the rest retrieved from reference TRBV5-6 and TRBJ1-2, is DAGVTQSPTHLIKTRGQQVTLRCSPKSGHDTVSWYQQALGQGPQFIFQYYEEEERQRGNFPDRFSGHQFPNYSSELNVNALLLGDSALYLCASSHQPGTGYYGYTFGSGTRLTVV.

The chain combines TRBV5-4 with TRBJ1-1; D may be TRBD1 (5 bases). Germline CDR1 SGHNT, CDR2 YYREEE (reference sequence). The CDR3 is 15 amino acids. V gave up 4 bases and J gave up 1 base, with 14 bases separating them. CDR3 nucleotides: TGTGCCAGCAGCACATACGGGGGGTGGAACACTGAAGCTTTCTTT. Its protein product is CASSTYGGWNTEAFF.

V is TRBV11-3 and J is TRBJ2-1; TRBD1 might be the D (5 bases). The V gene's germline CDR1 is SGHNT and CDR2 YENEEA. The ends were cut back, 5 bases at V and 10 bases at J, with 15 bases in the middle. The CDR3 runs to 13 residues. CDR3 sequence (DNA): TGTGCCAGCAGCCTTTCGATGGGGCGGGAGCAGTTCTTC. Its protein is CASSLSMGREQFF.

This clone was counted only a few times. The J gene is TRBJ1-3, the V gene TRBV28; no firm D call. The CDR3 has 15 amino acids. The germline CDR1 and CDR2 sequences are MDHEN and SYDVKM. Trimming took 6 bases from V and 4 from J, leaving 16 bases between them. The CDR3 sequence is CASSPPQTYGNTIYF. CDR3 nucleotide sequence: TGTGCCAGCAGCCCTCCCCAGACCTACGGAAACACCATATATTTT.

The chain has TRBV6-5 and TRBJ1-4; maybe TRBD1 (5 bases). Germline V CDR1 and CDR2: MNHEY, SVGAGI. The CDR3 is 13 residues long. The germline V and J ends were trimmed by 7 bases and 7 bases, with 13 bases remaining between them. In DNA, the CDR3 is TGTGCCAGCACCGTCAGGGTTGGTGAAAAACTGTTTTTT. This encodes CASTVRVGEKLFF.

Comment on this clone: This CDR3 fails to terminate in the conserved phenylalanine or tryptophan, so it likely reflects a read error. J is TRBJ1-6 and V is TRBV27; D is possibly TRBD1 (6 bases). Per germline, CDR1 MNHEY and CDR2 SMNVEV (reference sequence). The CDR3 sequence is 17 residues long. V lost 6 bases and J lost 8, with 23 bases in between. Here the CDR3 reads CASRDTGTLAGYSPLHL. The CDR3, as DNA: TGTGCCAGCAGGGATACAGGGACCTTGGCGGGTTATTCACCCCTCCACCTT.

CDR3 amino acids: CASSSQQFKAFF. The CDR3 DNA sequence: TGTGCCAGCAGTTCCCAACAGTTTAAAGCTTTCTTT. The chain joins TRBV28 to TRBJ1-1; no reliable D call. The ends were cut back, 4 bases at V and 9 bases at J, with 12 bases in the middle. Germline values: CDR1 MDHEN, CDR2 SYDVKM. The CDR3 has 12 amino acids.

V gene TRBV7-9 combines with J gene TRBJ2-5; 8 positions agree with TRBD2. This CDR3 contains 16 residues. Germline lookup yields CDR1 SEHNR and CDR2 FQNEAQ (reference sequence). Trimming removed 5 bases from V and 4 bases from J; junction bases left unmatched: 12. DNA of the CDR3: TGTGCCAGCAGCATTTTTTTACGGGGGGGCCGAGAGACCCAGTACTTC. Its protein is CASSIFLRGGRETQYF. Together with reference TRBV7-9 and TRBJ2-5, the CDR3 gives the full variable domain: DTGVSQNPRHKITKRGQNVTFRCDPISEHNRLYWYRQTLGQGPEFLTYFQNEAQLEKSRLLSDRFSAERPKGSFSTLEIQRTEQGDSAMYLCASSIFLRGGRETQYFGPGTRLLVL.

This chain links TRBV4-3 with TRBJ2-7; D ambiguous. Germline V gives CDR1 LGHNA, CDR2 YSLEER. V was pared by 0 bases and J by 3 bases, with 12 bases between. This CDR3 region has 15 residues. Here the CDR3 DNA reads TGCGCCAGCAGCCAAGATAGGGCAGAATACTACGAGCAGTACTTC. Its translation: CASSQDRAEYYEQYF.

The chain links TRBV30 to TRBJ1-6, with D possibly TRBD1 on 6 matching bases. CDR3 size: 15 residues. V lost 1 base and J lost 10, with 17 bases in between. Germline CDR1 reads GTSNPN; CDR2 reads SVGIG (reference sequence). CDR3 DNA: TGTGCCTGGAGTGGGGTGGCAGGGGAAAGATCACCCCTCCACTTT. It codes for CAWSGVAGERSPLHF.

V gene TRBV5-1 combines with J gene TRBJ2-1; D might be TRBD1 (6 bases). The V gene's germline CDR1 is SGHRS and CDR2 YFSETQ. Between the trimmed V and J ends, which lost 3 bases and 3 bases, there was a span of 13 bases. The CDR3 is 15 amino acids. The CDR3 protein is CASSYPDRVYNEQFF. The CDR3 coding sequence is TGCGCCAGCAGCTACCCGGACAGAGTCTACAATGAGCAGTTCTTC. The whole variable domain, remainder taken from reference TRBV5-1 and TRBJ2-1, is KAGVTQTPRYLIKTRGQQVTLSCSPISGHRSVSWYQQTPGQGLQFLFEYFSETQRNKGNFPGRFSGRQFSNSRSEMNVSTLELGDSALYLCASSYPDRVYNEQFFGPGTRLTVL.

The chain employs TRBV7-7 and TRBJ2-1; D is unresolved. This CDR3 has 13 residues. Germline CDR1 is SSHAT and CDR2 is FNYEAQ (reference sequence). V was pared by 5 bases and J by 5 bases, with 10 bases between. Here the CDR3 DNA reads TGTGCCAGCAGCGAAAATCCTCACAATGAGCAGTTCTTC. Amino acid sequence: CASSENPHNEQFF.

The chain has TRBV29-1 and TRBJ1-3, with 8 bases identical to TRBD1. This CDR3 contains 15 residues. The junction had 5 bases not matched to a gene; V was cut back by 4 bases and J by 0 bases. Germline V gene data show CDR1 as SQVTM and CDR2 as ANQGSEA. The CDR3 nucleotides are TGCAGCGTTGCAACAGGGGGGTTCTCTGGAAACACCATATATTTT. Translated, it gives CSVATGGFSGNTIYF.

The chain is built from TRBV9 and TRBJ2-1; possibly TRBD1 for D (6 bases). The CDR3 has 15 amino acids. Trimming took off 0 bases at V and 2 bases at J, with 9 bases between the two ends. CDR1 SGDLS and CDR2 YYNGEE come from the germline V gene. CDR3: CASSVADSTYNEQFF. In DNA, the CDR3 is TGTGCCAGCAGCGTAGCGGACAGCACCTACAATGAGCAGTTCTTC. The full variable domain, its missing parts supplied by reference TRBV9 and TRBJ2-1, is DSGVTQTPKHLITATGQRVTLRCSPRSGDLSVYWYQQSLDQGLQFLIQYYNGEERAKGNILERFSAQQFPDLHSELNLSSLELGDSALYFCASSVADSTYNEQFFGPGTRLTVL.

The chain carries TRBV2 and TRBJ1-6; possible D gene TRBD1, 6 bases. Trimming removed 5 bases at V and 5 bases at J, with 10 bases between. CDR3 length equals 14 residues. The V gene's germline CDR1 is SNHLY and CDR2 FYNNEI. CDR3 DNA: TGTGCCAGCAGTTTCCGGACAGATAATTCACCCCTCCACTTT. Protein product: CASSFRTDNSPLHF.

The chain is built from TRBV11-2 and TRBJ2-5; D not resolved. Trimming stripped 1 base from V and 3 bases from J, with 6 bases between. The CDR3 is 13 amino acids. Germline V lookup: CDR1 SGHAT, CDR2 FQNNGV. The CDR3 region has the DNA TGTGCCAGCAGCTTAGTGGTCGAAGAGACCCAGTACTTC. Translating it yields CASSLVVEETQYF. The whole variable domain, remainder taken from reference TRBV11-2 and TRBJ2-5, is EAGVAQSPRYKIIEKRQSVAFWCNPISGHATLYWYQQILGQGPKLLIQFQNNGVVDDSQLPKDRFSAERLKGVDSTLKIQPAKLEDSAVYLCASSLVVEETQYFGPGTRLLVL.

V is TRBV20-1 and J is TRBJ2-7; D perhaps matches TRBD1 (6 bases). CDR1 is DFQATT and CDR2 is SNEGSKA in the germline V gene (reference sequence). The CDR3 runs to 11 residues. Trimming stripped 3 bases from V and 6 bases from J, with 9 bases between. In DNA, the CDR3 is TGCAGTGCTAGTGTGGGGGCCGAGCAGTACTTC. Translation: CSASVGAEQYF.

This clone was seen a handful of times. The CDR3 loop reads CASGGTGGYEQYF. The CDR3 DNA follows: TGTGCCAGCGGAGGGACAGGGGGGTACGAGCAGTACTTC. The chain links TRBV9 to TRBJ2-7, with 11 bases identical to TRBD1. Germline assignment: CDR1 SGDLS and CDR2 YYNGEE. After removal of 7 bases from V and 4 bases from J, the junction contained 4 bases not matched to a gene. The CDR3 totals 13 residues.